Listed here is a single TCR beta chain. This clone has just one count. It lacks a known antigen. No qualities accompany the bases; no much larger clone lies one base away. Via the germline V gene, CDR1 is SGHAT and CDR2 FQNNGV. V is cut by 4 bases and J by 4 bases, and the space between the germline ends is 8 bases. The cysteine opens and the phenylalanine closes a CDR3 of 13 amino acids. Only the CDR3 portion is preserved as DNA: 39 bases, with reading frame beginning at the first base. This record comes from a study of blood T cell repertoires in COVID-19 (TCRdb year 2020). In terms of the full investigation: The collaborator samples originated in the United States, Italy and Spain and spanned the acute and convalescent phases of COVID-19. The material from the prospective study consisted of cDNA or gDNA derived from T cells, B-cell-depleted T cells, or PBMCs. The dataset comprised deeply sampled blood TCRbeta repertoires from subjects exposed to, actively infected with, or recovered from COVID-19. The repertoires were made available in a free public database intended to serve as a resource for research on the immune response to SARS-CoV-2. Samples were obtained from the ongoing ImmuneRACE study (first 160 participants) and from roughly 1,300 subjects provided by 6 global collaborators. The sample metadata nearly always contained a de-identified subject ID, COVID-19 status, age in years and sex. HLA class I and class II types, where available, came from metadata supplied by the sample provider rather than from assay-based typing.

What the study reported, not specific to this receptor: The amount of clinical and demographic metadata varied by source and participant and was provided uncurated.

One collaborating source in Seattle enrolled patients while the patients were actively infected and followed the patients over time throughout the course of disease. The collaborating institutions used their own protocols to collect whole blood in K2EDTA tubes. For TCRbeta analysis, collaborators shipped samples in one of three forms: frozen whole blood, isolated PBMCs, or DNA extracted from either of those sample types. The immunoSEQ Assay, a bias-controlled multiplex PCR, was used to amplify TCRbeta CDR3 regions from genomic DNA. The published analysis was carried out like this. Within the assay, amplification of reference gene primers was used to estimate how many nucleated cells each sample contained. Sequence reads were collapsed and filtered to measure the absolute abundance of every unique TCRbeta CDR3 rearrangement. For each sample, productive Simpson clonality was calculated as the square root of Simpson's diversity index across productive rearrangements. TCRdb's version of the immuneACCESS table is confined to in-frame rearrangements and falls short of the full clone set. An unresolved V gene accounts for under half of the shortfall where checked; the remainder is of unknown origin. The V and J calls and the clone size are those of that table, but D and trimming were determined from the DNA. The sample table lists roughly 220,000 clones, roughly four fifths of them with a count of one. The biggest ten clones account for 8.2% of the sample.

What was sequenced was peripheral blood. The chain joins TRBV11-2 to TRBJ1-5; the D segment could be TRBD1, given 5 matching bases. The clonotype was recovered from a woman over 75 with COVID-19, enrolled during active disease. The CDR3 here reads CASSSPGNQPQHF. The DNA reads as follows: TGTGCCAGCAGCTCTCCAGGGAATCAGCCCCAGCATTTT.